The entry below describes one T cell receptor beta chain. Its antigen is unknown. The record has no base qualities; no much larger clone is one base away. Using the deep immunoSEQ assay, TCR CDR3 regions were amplified from genomic DNA by multiplex PCR. Genomic DNA extracted from each cell subset was distributed evenly over all wells of several immunoSEQ 96-well plates, and each plate served as one replicate. For sorted subsets, each replicate PCR was loaded with about 0.2 ug genomic DNA, equivalent to about 33,000 T cell genomes. The purified libraries were quantified using a Qubit 3.0 fluorometer, sized with a Bioanalyzer 2100, and then quantified again using the KAPA Library Quantification kit. Every immunoSEQ 96-well plate was sequenced on a separate single-read 150-cycle Illumina NextSeq 550 flow cell. In the source study's methods: The immunoSEQ output contained only junctional sequences without quality scores, so filtering could not match that applied to full-length reads. Sequences were annotated with PyIR, a Python wrapper for IgBLAST v1.9, and V/J genes and CDR3 were assigned using IMGT germline references. Reads were filtered out if the reads had weak V/J assignments (E-value above 1e-6), no CDR3, stop codons, out-of-frame junctions, or ambiguous translated residues. V3J clonotypes were defined as sequences sharing an identical inferred V gene, J gene, and CDR3 amino acid sequence. Percentage overlap between repertoires was computed as shared unique clonotypes divided by the size of the smaller repertoire. Three approaches were used to assess repertoire richness: RTK rarefaction, the Chao1 estimator, and Recon v2.1 estimates of unobserved clonotypes. For all TCRbeta clonotypes obtained by the gDNA method from a handful of donors, generation probabilities were computed with OLGA. TCRdb stores this immuneACCESS table with in-frame sequences only. Part of the clones is absent; in the studies checked, under half of the shortfall reflects unresolved V genes, and no reason is known for the rest. The DNA was the basis for D and trimming; V, J and clone size are from that table. The sample includes about 980,000 clones, with approximately 76% observed a single time. Together, the top ten hold nearly 1.5% of the sample.

Measured from the cysteine to the phenylalanine, the CDR3 is 16 residues long. The only DNA kept is the CDR3, 48 bases in frame from the first base. The germline V gene gives CDR1 as MNHNS and CDR2 as SASEGT. V is reduced by 2 bases and J by 0 bases, leaving a spacing of 13 bases between them. These data are taken from a study of shared clonotypes between healthy human individuals (dated by TCRdb to the early 2020s). Context from the whole study: Three men and two women, aged 18 to 49 years, made up the cohort. Between about 0.94 and 8.9 billion PBMCs per donor were obtained by leukapheresis. Different laboratories and diverse techniques were used to prepare libraries and sequence TCR repertoires, to increase sequencing depth and limit assay-specific biases. For each donor, three plates each were used for CD4 naive and CD4 memory, two plates were used for CD8 naive, and one plate was used for CD8 memory. The study deeply sequenced blood TCR repertoires of several healthy adults to estimate repertoire size and the extent of clonotype sharing between individuals. Study-wide findings and limitations: Sampling was restricted to blood, and TCR repertoires in tissues likely differ from the TCR repertoires found in blood. Clonotypes shared by all four sorted-subset donors showed higher generation probabilities than non-shared clonotypes. Naive subsets generally had larger estimated clonotype richness than memory subsets. Pairwise subsampling indicated that sequencing depth was expected to affect the degree of clonotype sharing among donors. Because the study included a small number of donors, the genetic and exposure-history diversity represented was limited. Rarefaction of sorted-subset datasets indicated incomplete sequencing despite the large sequencing depth. When a few donors were compared, the shared fraction of clonotypes was around 5% for naive CD4, less than 4% for naive CD8, roughly 2.3% for memory CD4, and less than 0.5% for memory CD8.

Donors were healthy HIV-negative adults with no recently reported acute infections or vaccinations. All donors were Caucasian adults living in Nashville, Tennessee, USA. CD4+ T cells were enriched through magnetic negative selection, after which naive cells were positively selected on CD45RA and the remaining negative fraction served as the memory subset. After blood collection by leukapheresis, PBMCs were isolated using Ficoll-Histopaque density gradient centrifugation and then cryopreserved in the vapor phase of liquid nitrogen. Analytical flow cytometry was used to check the purity and quantity of every magnetically sorted T cell population. Genomic DNA was isolated from every sorted fraction and measured by UV absorbance on a Nanodrop 2000c.

The specimen sequenced was memory CD4+ T cells sorted from blood. In light of the paper, this sample's cell subset or site label describes: CD45RA-negative fraction. Recombination connected TRBV6-1 to TRBJ1-2; no confident D gene assignment can be made. This clonotype originated in a man between 18 and 35 years old in good health. In nucleotide form, the sequence is TGTGCCAGCAGTGAACTAGCGGCGAAGCCTAACTATGGCTACACCTTC. The encoded protein is CASSELAAKPNYGYTF.